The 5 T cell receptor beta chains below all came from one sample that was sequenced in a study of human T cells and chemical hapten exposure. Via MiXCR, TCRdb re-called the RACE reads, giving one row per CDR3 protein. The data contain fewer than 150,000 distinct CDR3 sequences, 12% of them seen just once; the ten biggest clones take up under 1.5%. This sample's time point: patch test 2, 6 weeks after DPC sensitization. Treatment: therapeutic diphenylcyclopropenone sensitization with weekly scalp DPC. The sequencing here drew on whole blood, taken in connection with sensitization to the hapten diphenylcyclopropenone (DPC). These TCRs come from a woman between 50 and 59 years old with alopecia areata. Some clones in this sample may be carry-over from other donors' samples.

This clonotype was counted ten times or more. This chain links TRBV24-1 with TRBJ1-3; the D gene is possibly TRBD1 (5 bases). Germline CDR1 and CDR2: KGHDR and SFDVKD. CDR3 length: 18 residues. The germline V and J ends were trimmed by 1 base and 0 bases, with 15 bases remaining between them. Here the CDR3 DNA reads TGTGCCACCAGTGATTTCGCCACGGGGCTATACTCTGGAAACACCATATATTTT. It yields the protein CATSDFATGLYSGNTIYF.

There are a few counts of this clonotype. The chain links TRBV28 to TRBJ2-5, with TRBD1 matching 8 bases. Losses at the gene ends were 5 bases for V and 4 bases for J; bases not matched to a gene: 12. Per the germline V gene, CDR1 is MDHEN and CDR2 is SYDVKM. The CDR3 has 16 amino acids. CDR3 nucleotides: TGTGCCAGCAGTCCTGGACAGGGAACTCTCGGAGAGACCCAGTACTTC. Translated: CASSPGQGTLGETQYF. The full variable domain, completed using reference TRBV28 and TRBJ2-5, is DVKVTQSSRYLVKRTGEKVFLECVQDMDHENMFWYRQDPGLGLRLIYFSYDVKMKEKGDIPEGYSVSREKKERFSLILESASTNQTSMYLCASSPGQGTLGETQYFGPGTRLLVL.

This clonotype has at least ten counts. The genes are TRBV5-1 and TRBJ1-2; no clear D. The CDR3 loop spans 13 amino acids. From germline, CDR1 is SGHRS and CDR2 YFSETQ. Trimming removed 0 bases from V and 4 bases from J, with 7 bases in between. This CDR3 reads CASSLERSYGYTF. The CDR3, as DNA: TGCGCCAGCAGCTTGGAACGGTCCTATGGCTACACCTTC. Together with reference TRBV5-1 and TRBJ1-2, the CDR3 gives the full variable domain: KAGVTQTPRYLIKTRGQQVTLSCSPISGHRSVSWYQQTPGQGLQFLFEYFSETQRNKGNFPGRFSGRQFSNSRSEMNVSTLELGDSALYLCASSLERSYGYTFGSGTRLTVV.

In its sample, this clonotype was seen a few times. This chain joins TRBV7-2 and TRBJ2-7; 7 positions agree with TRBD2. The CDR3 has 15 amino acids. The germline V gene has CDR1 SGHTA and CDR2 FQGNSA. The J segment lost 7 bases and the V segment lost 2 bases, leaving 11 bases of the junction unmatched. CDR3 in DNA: TGTGCCAGCAGCTTAAGGGCGGCGGGAGTCGGTGAGCAGTACTTC. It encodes CASSLRAAGVGEQYF.

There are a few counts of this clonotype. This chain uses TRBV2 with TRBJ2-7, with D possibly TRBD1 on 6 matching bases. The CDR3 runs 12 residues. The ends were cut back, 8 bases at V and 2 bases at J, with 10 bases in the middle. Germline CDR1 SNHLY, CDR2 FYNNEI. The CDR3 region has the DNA TGTGCCAGCGGGGGCAGGGCCTACGAGCAGTACTTC. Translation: CASGGRAYEQYF. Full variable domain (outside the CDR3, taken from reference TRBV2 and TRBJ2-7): EPEVTQTPSHQVTQMGQEVILRCVPISNHLYFYWYRQILGQKVEFLVSFYNNEISEKSEIFDDQFSVERPDGSNFTLKIRSTKLEDSAMYFCASGGRAYEQYFGPGTRLTVT.